This is a list of T cell receptor beta chains from one sample in a study of regulatory T cells in long-lasting Graves disease. From the multiplex PCR reads, TCRdb called clonotypes with MiXCR, one entry per CDR3 protein. The table shows about 440,000 distinct CDR3 sequences, with around 15% occurring only once. These records were also assigned to another study, of T cells in Graves' hyperthyroidism and ophthalmopathy.

This material consisted of peripheral blood mononuclear cells (PBMCs), taken at new diagnosis, from a patient treated with antithyroid drugs. These receptors all come from a woman aged 25 to 39 with Graves disease. Both conserved end residues are part of each CDR3. The order of the fields is clone size, J gene, V gene, D gene, CDR3 protein, CDR3 DNA. The D gene is left open where the match is weak. Clone size is given for some rows only: seen once, a few or many times, or a class if the clone is expanded.

>many|TRBJ2-1|TRBV11-2|.
CASSPQEDEQFF
TGTGCCAGCAGCCCGCAAGAGGACGAGCAGTTCTTC
>many|TRBJ2-7|TRBV13|TRBD2
CASSLVAGGPIYEQYF
TGTGCCAGCAGCTTAGTAGCGGGAGGGCCCATCTACGAGCAGTACTTC
>.|TRBJ2-5|TRBV27|.
CASSFRQSQETQYF
TGTGCCAGCAGTTTCCGGCAGTCCCAAGAGACCCAGTACTTC
>.|TRBJ2-5|TRBV27|.
CASRRNQETQYF
TGTGCCAGCAGACGGAACCAAGAGACCCAGTACTTC
>.|TRBJ2-5|TRBV5-1|.
CASSLANGGGKETQYF
TGCGCCAGCAGCTTGGCGAATGGGGGAGGAAAAGAGACCCAGTACTTC
>many|TRBJ2-1|TRBV15|TRBD2
CATSRDSGRATEQFF
TGTGCCACCAGCAGAGATAGCGGGAGGGCCACTGAGCAGTTCTTC
>many|TRBJ2-7|TRBV3-1|TRBD2
CASSPGIAGSYEQYF
TGTGCCAGCAGCCCCGGGATAGCGGGTTCCTACGAGCAGTACTTC
>.|TRBJ2-4|TRBV6-1|.
CAGRILRGAIGDIQYF
TGTGCCGGCAGAATCCTGAGAGGGGCCATAGGAGACATTCAGTACTTC
>few|TRBJ1-4|TRBV7-3|TRBD1
CASSLIPPRGEHEKLFF
TGTGCCAGCAGCTTAATTCCCCCCAGGGGGGAGCATGAAAAACTGTTTTTT
>many|TRBJ2-1|TRBV6-1|.
CASSHGTNNEQFF
TGTGCCAGCAGCCACGGGACGAACAATGAGCAGTTCTTC
>few|TRBJ1-3|TRBV14|.
CASSQVSGPWNTIYF
TGTGCCAGCAGCCAAGTATCGGGACCCTGGAACACCATATATTTT
>.|TRBJ2-7|TRBV7-9|TRBD1
CASSLAGTGGHEQYF
TGTGCCAGCAGCTTAGCAGGGACAGGGGGCCACGAGCAGTACTTC
>many|TRBJ2-3|TRBV11-2|.
CASSFGYPADTQYF
TGTGCCAGCAGCTTCGGCTACCCCGCGGATACGCAGTATTTT
>once|TRBJ2-7|TRBV29-1|TRBD2
CSVTGLAGYEQYF
TGCAGCGTTACTGGACTAGCGGGATACGAGCAGTACTTC
>few|TRBJ1-4|TRBV28|.
CASRDLRARGEKLFF
TGTGCCAGCAGAGACCTTAGGGCCCGCGGTGAAAAACTGTTTTTT
>many|TRBJ2-3|TRBV7-8|TRBD1
CASSLSGTGTDTQYF
TGTGCCAGCAGCTTATCCGGGACAGGCACAGATACGCAGTATTTT
>few|TRBJ1-1|TRBV6-4|TRBD1
CASSDSKTRDRDSRAGTEAFF
TGTGCCAGCAGTGACTCGAAAACCCGGGACAGGGATTCAAGGGCGGGTACTGAAGCTTTCTTT
>many|TRBJ1-5|TRBV20-1|TRBD1
CSALDRADQPQHF
TGCAGTGCCCTTGACAGGGCGGATCAGCCCCAGCATTTT
>.|TRBJ2-6|TRBV7-2|.
CARWRTGANVLTF
TGTGCCAGGTGGAGGACTGGGGCCAACGTCCTGACTTTC
>many|TRBJ2-7|TRBV5-1|.
CASSLTVGREQYF
TGCGCCAGCAGCTTGACGGTGGGGCGCGAGCAGTACTTC
>many|TRBJ2-7|TRBV20-1|.
CSVQGPAREQYF
TGCAGTGTTCAGGGACCGGCCCGCGAGCAGTACTTC
>many|TRBJ1-4|TRBV12-3/TRBV12-4|.
CASSRLDTTNEKLFF
TGTGCCAGCAGCCGCCTGGACACAACTAATGAAAAACTGTTTTTT
>many|TRBJ2-2|TRBV5-1|.
CASSQLSGDYTGELFF
TGCGCCAGCAGCCAACTCAGCGGAGACTACACCGGGGAGCTGTTTTTT
>many|TRBJ2-7|TRBV6-2/TRBV6-3|.
CASRPPGGATYEQYF
TGTGCCAGCAGACCCCCAGGCGGGGCTACCTACGAGCAGTACTTC
>few|TRBJ2-3|TRBV7-3|TRBD2
CASSSTGLAGEDTQYF
TGTGCCAGCAGCTCAACGGGACTAGCGGGAGAAGATACGCAGTATTTT
>few|TRBJ1-2|TRBV12-3/TRBV12-4|.
CASSSGLLGYTF
TGTGCCAGCAGTTCGGGCCTCCTGGGCTACACCTTC
>many|TRBJ2-1|TRBV11-3|TRBD1
CASSGTGRYGEQFF
TGTGCCAGCAGCGGGACAGGCCGTTACGGGGAGCAGTTCTTC
>.|TRBJ2-3|TRBV11-2|.
CASSFGTRKDTQYF
TGTGCCAGCAGCTTCGGGACTCGAAAGGATACGCAGTATTTT
>many|TRBJ1-5|TRBV13|.
CASSLTRNQPQHF
TGTGCCAGCAGCCTCACCCGAAATCAGCCCCAGCATTTT
>.|TRBJ2-1|TRBV4-2|TRBD2
CASSQGGLADYNEQFF
TGTGCCAGCAGCCAGGGTGGACTAGCGGATTACAATGAGCAGTTCTTC
>.|TRBJ2-7|TRBV20-1|TRBD1
CSARSRTGDYEQYF
TGCAGTGCTAGATCGAGGACAGGGGACTACGAGCAGTACTTC
>many|TRBJ2-3|TRBV20-1|TRBD2
CSASSGSSTDTQYF
TGCAGTGCTAGTAGCGGGTCTAGCACAGATACGCAGTATTTT
>.|TRBJ1-1|TRBV5-1|.
CASSLAPWAGDFAFF
TGCGCCAGCAGCTTGGCCCCGTGGGCAGGCGATTTTGCTTTCTTT
>many|TRBJ2-3|TRBV7-2|TRBD2
CASTLTSGSTTDTQYF
TGTGCCAGCACCTTAACTAGCGGGAGTACCACAGATACGCAGTATTTT
>few|TRBJ2-1|TRBV29-1|.
CSVIYIDYPNNEQFF
TGCAGCGTTATCTACATTGACTATCCCAACAATGAGCAGTTCTTC
>.|TRBJ1-2|TRBV20-1|.
CSAPGYGYTF
TGCAGTGCACCTGGCTATGGCTACACCTTC
>many|TRBJ2-7|TRBV20-1|.
CSASFLGSSYEQYF
TGCAGTGCTAGTTTCCTAGGGAGCTCCTACGAGCAGTACTTC
>.|TRBJ2-2|TRBV25-1|.
CASSRPSGYTGELFF
TGTGCCAGCAGTAGACCGAGCGGTTACACCGGGGAGCTGTTTTTT
>.|TRBJ2-1|TRBV29-1|TRBD2
CSVQRDIYNEQFF
TGCAGCGTCCAGCGGGATATCTACAATGAGCAGTTCTTC
>few|TRBJ2-1|TRBV5-4|.
CASSPTAGKGSYNEQFF
TGTGCCAGCAGCCCAACAGCGGGCAAAGGGTCCTACAATGAGCAGTTCTTC
>many|TRBJ2-3|TRBV7-2|TRBD2
CASRPGLGQDTQYF
TGTGCCAGCAGACCGGGACTAGGTCAGGATACGCAGTATTTT
>.|TRBJ2-7|TRBV28|TRBD1
CASSTGGQGFYEQYF
TGTGCCAGCAGTACCGGGGGACAGGGCTTTTACGAGCAGTACTTC